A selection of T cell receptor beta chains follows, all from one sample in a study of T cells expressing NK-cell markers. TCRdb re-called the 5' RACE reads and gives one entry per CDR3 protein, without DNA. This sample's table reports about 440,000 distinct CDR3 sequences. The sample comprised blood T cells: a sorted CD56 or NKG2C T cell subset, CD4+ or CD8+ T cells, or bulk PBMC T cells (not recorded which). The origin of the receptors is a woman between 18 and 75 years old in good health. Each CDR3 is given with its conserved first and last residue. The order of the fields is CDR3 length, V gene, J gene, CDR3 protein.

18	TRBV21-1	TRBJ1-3	CASSTSRDSPLPGNTIYF
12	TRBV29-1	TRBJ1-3	CSVANSGNTIYF
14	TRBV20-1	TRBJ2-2	CSASIAGGTGELFF
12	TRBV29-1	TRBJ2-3	CSGTEGTDTQYF
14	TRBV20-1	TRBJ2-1	CSATEGQGYNEQFF
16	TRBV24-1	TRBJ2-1	CATSDATSGSFNEQFF
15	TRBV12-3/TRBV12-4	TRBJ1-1	CASSLETGLATEAFF
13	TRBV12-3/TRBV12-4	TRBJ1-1	CAISFGRGAEAFF
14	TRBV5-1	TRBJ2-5	CASSLDVTQETQYF
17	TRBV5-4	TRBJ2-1	CASSSRDSAIGFNEQFF
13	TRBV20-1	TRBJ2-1	CSARLAGANEQFF
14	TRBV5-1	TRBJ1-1	CASSLGPLQGGAFF
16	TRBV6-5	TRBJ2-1	CASSTRTANSYNEQFF
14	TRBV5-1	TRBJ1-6	CASSSGRADSPLHF
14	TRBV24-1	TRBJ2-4	CATSDTGAKNIQYF
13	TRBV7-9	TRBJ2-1	CASSLVSENEQFF
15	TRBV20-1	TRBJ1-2	CSAQNRGSSLGGYTF
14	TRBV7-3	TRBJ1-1	CASSFDGTDTEAFF
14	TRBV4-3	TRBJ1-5	CASSQANGDQPQHF
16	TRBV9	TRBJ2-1	CASSAQGQSSYNEQFF
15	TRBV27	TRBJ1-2	CASSSPLTGYYGYTF
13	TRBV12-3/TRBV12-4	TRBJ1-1	CASSRYRNTEAFF
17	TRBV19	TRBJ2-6	CASSIAGVGTGANVLTF
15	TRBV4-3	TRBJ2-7	CASQREREGSYEQYF
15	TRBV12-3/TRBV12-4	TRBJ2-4	CASSSPGHSKNIQYF
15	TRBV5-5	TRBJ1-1	CASSSGDPGGTEAFF
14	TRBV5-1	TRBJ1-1	CASKNGQSKAEAFF
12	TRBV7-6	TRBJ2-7	CASSLRHSEQYF
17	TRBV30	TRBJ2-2	CAWSVQSGGRNTGELFF
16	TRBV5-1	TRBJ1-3	CASSRGQDISGNTIYF
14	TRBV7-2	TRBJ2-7	CASSLNPATYEQYF
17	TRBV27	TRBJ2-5	CASSPVPTGTGGRTQYF
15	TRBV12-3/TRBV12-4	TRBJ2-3	CASSLETGSTDTQYF
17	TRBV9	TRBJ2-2	CASSVSLAGGFTGELFF
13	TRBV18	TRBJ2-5	CASSEDQTGTQYF
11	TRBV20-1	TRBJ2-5	CSASSVGTQYF
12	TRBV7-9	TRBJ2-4	CASSPSGHEQYF
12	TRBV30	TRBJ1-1	CAKTGENTEAFF
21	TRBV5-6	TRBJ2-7	CASSLELAGVATLRDPKEQYF
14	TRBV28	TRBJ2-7	CASSRGGRTGEQYF
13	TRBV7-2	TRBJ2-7	CASSFKGPYEQYF
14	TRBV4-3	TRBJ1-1	CASTVDRVGTEAFF
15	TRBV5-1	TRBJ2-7	CASSWGQGPSYEQYF
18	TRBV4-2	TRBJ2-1	CASSQDLVVLDSYNEQFF
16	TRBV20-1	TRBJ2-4	CSARGFGAGAGNIQYF
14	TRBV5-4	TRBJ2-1	CASKTTGDYNEQFF
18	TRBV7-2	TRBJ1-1	CASSLRTGPRRLNTEAFF
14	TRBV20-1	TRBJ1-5	CSARKGVGGQPQHF
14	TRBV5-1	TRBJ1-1	CASKLTTGSTEAFF
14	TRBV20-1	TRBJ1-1	CSAYWGRLNTEAFF
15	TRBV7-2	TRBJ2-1	CASMGWGVGDNEQFF